This T cell receptor beta chain was observed in a study of blood T cell repertoires in COVID-19. The CDR3 is 16 amino acids. Trimming removed 0 bases at V and 0 bases at J, with 12 bases between. CDR1 is SGHDT, CDR2 YYEEEE, per germline. The assay was immunoSEQ multiplex PCR, and TCRdb's table has in-frame clones only and misses some. The table lists around 72,000 clones, over 75% of them singletons, with roughly 10% in the top ten. This receptor was obtained from a man between 65 and 85 years old with active or convalescent COVID-19. The sequenced material came from peripheral blood. V usage is TRBV5-6 and J usage is TRBJ1-1; D unclear. The CDR3 bases are TGTGCCAGCAGCTTGGCGCACGGACTCATGAACACTGAAGCTTTCTTT. Translated, it gives CASSLAHGLMNTEAFF.